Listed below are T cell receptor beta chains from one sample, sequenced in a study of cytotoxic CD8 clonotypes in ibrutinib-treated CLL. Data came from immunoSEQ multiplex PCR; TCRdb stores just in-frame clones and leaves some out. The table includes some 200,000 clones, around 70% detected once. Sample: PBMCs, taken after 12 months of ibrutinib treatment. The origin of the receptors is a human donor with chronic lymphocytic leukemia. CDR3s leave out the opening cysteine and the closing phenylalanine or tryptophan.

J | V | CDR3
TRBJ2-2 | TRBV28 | ASSLQGLDTGELF
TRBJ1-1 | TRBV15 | ATSRDRWGDTEAF
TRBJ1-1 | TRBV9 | ASSARGGNTEAF
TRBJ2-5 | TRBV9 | ASSVGTGPGVETQY
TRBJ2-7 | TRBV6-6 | ASTYIWTGGDEQY
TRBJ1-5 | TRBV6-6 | ATRRGEWNQPQH
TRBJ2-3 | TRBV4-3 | ASSHYLAGGADTQY
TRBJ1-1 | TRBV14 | ASSPVQGADTEAF
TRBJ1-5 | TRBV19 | ASSKGQGEILLQPQH
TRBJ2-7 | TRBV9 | ASSGDPTSSYEQY
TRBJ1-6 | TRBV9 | ASSVEGSSYNSPLH
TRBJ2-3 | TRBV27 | ASPLGGDPLYTQY
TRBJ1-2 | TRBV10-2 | ASSDPRQGGYGYT
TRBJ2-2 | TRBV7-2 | ASSLEGGTGELF
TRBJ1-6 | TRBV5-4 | ASSVTGWNSPLH
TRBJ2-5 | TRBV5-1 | ASSLSGQPEETQY
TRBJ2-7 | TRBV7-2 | ASSLGTYSSYEQY
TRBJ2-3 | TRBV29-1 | SVDVGYTTDTQY
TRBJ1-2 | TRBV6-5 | ASSYQGKLNYDYT
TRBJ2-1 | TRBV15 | ATSSILGTSGKGRRF